This T cell receptor (beta chain) was retrieved from a study of Ad26.COV2.S vaccination and SARS-CoV-2 variants. The study, taken as a whole, reports: Those who received vaccine or placebo ended up with similar non-spike TCR breadth.

Treatment defined: 15 to 20 received Ad26.COV2.S at low or high dose, single or two shots; several received placebo; per-sample allocation not given. Vaccine and placebo recipients were sampled on day 63 after the first injection. Vaccine was an Ad26 vector expressing Wuhan-strain SARS-CoV-2 spike. About this clone itself: Its antigen is undetermined.

From germline, CDR1 is SEHNR and CDR2 FQNEAQ (reference sequence). The CDR3 contains 17 residues. The ends were cut back, 5 bases at V and 1 base at J, with 20 bases in the middle. Measured with immunoSEQ multiplex PCR; TCRdb has only the in-frame clones, and not every one. This table has more than 300,000 clones, about 86% appearing once. The material was peripheral blood, obtained in a trial of Ad26.COV2.S vaccine versus placebo. The rearrangement joins TRBV7-9 to TRBJ1-1; TRBD1 is a possible D gene (6 bases). The TCR comes from a person aged 18-60 years who received the Ad26.COV2.S COVID-19 vaccine or a placebo. CDR3: CASSQTGPRGENTEAFF. For the CDR3, the DNA is TGTGCCAGCAGCCAAACAGGCCCCAGGGGTGAGAACACTGAAGCTTTCTTT.